The clone carrying this T cell receptor (beta chain) was seen a few times. The sample originates from a study of blood T cell repertoires in COVID-19. Turning to the study itself: PBMCs, B-cell-depleted T cells, or T cells were the source of the cDNA or gDNA that made up the material.

The germline V gene has CDR1 SGHVS and CDR2 FQNEAQ. The CDR3 spans 12 residues. Trimming took 9 bases from V and 3 from J, leaving 11 bases between them. It was during active infection that Seattle patients were enrolled and then longitudinally followed. Per the original methods: Estimation of nucleated cell counts relied on the amplification of reference gene primers. TCRdb keeps only in-frame clones here, not all; method: immunoSEQ multiplex PCR. The DNA was the basis for D and trimming; V, J and clone size are from that table. The data show around 460,000 clones, around 90% seen once. This sequence joins TRBV7-8 and TRBJ1-2; D is possibly TRBD1 (5 bases). The TCR was taken from a man between 18 and 35 years old with COVID-19, enrolled during active disease. The sample taken for sequencing was peripheral blood. The CDR3 sequence is CASARQHYGYTF. Here the CDR3 DNA reads TGTGCCAGTGCAAGACAGCACTATGGCTACACCTTC.